These T cell receptor beta chains were read from a single sample in a study of T cells in Graves' hyperthyroidism and ophthalmopathy. In TCRdb, the multiplex PCR reads were re-called with MiXCR into one record per CDR3 protein. The sample has about 640,000 distinct CDR3 sequences, 13% to 15% seen once. The sequencing input was blood. These receptors were taken from a woman in her fifties or sixties with Graves' ophthalmopathy. Each CDR3 is given with its conserved first and last residue. Fields, in order: clone size, D gene, J gene, V gene, CDR3 protein, CDR3 DNA. The D gene is left open where the match is weak. Size values are once, few and many counts, or a class for expanded clones, and some rows have none.

few,TRBD2,TRBJ2-3,TRBV18,CASSLGTSGSGDTQYF,TGTGCCAGCTCACTAGGGACTAGCGGGAGTGGAGATACGCAGTATTTT
many,NA,TRBJ2-4,TRBV18,CASSPPGGLAKNIQYF,TGTGCCAGCTCACCACCTGGGGGCTTAGCCAAAAACATTCAGTACTTC
many,NA,TRBJ2-1,TRBV28,CASTKASYNEQFF,TGTGCCAGCACAAAGGCCTCCTACAATGAGCAGTTCTTC
many,TRBD2,TRBJ2-3,TRBV20-1,CSAIGREGWGTDTQYF,TGCAGTGCTATCGGGAGGGAGGGATGGGGCACAGATACGCAGTATTTT
many,TRBD2,TRBJ2-3,TRBV5-1,CASRWSGGSIGTDTQYF,TGCGCCAGCAGGTGGTCGGGGGGATCTATTGGCACAGATACGCAGTATTTT
NA,TRBD2,TRBJ2-7,TRBV25-1,CASSEWAAGDVYEQYF,TGTGCCAGCAGTGAATGGGCAGCGGGAGATGTCTACGAGCAGTACTTC
many,TRBD1,TRBJ2-7,TRBV13,CASSPRTGGSELNEQYF,TGTGCCAGCAGCCCAAGGACAGGGGGATCTGAATTAAACGAGCAGTACTTC
many,TRBD2,TRBJ2-1,TRBV5-6,CASSSLTSGQSSYNEQFF,TGTGCCAGCAGCTCGTTGACTAGCGGGCAGAGCTCCTACAATGAGCAGTTCTTC
many,NA,TRBJ1-5,TRBV3-2,CASSQSCADHQPQHF,TGTGCCAGCAGCCAGTCCTGCGCTGATCATCAGCCCCAGCATTTT
many,NA,TRBJ1-2,TRBV12-5,CASGFDSSQGQSLHGYTF,TGTGCTAGTGGTTTCGATTCCAGCCAAGGACAATCCCTACATGGCTACACCTTC
many,TRBD1,TRBJ2-1,TRBV13,CASSNRDSTYNEQFF,TGTGCCAGCAGCAACCGGGACAGCACCTACAATGAGCAGTTCTTC
many,NA,TRBJ2-5,TRBV12-3/TRBV12-4,CASSPQIGVAVQETQYF,TGTGCCAGCAGTCCCCAAATCGGGGTAGCGGTCCAAGAGACCCAGTACTTC
NA,TRBD2,TRBJ2-1,TRBV7-9,CASVRGSGRINEQFF,TGTGCCAGCGTCCGCGGTAGCGGGAGGATAAATGAGCAGTTCTTC
many,TRBD2,TRBJ2-1,TRBV28,CASSSIAGGQVEQFF,TGTGCCAGCAGTTCCATAGCGGGAGGGCAGGTTGAGCAGTTCTTC
many,TRBD1,TRBJ2-3,TRBV24-1,CATNQGARTDTQYF,TGTGCCACCAATCAGGGGGCTCGAACAGATACGCAGTATTTT
few,NA,TRBJ2-1,TRBV24-1,CAIEGRTGHGYNEQFF,TGTGCCATCGAGGGGCGAACGGGACACGGCTACAATGAGCAGTTCTTC
many,NA,TRBJ1-4,TRBV30,CAWTYTGAGNEKLFF,TGTGCCTGGACCTACACCGGGGCCGGTAATGAAAAACTGTTTTTT
NA,TRBD2,TRBJ2-1,TRBV4-3,CASSAGLAGDRQFF,TGCGCCAGCAGCGCGGGACTAGCGGGAGATAGGCAGTTCTTC
few,NA,TRBJ1-1,TRBV29-1,CSFWRKGTEAFF,TGCAGCTTTTGGAGGAAGGGCACTGAAGCTTTCTTT
NA,NA,TRBJ1-5,TRBV20-1,CSAVTGPGGLQPQHF,TGCAGTGCTGTTACAGGTCCCGGCGGCCTTCAGCCCCAGCATTTT
many,TRBD1,TRBJ2-5,TRBV18,CASSPGQSQETQYF,TGTGCCAGCTCACCGGGACAGTCCCAAGAGACCCAGTACTTC
few,TRBD1,TRBJ2-1,TRBV9,CASSVTTGFYNEQFF,TGTGCCAGCAGCGTAACGACAGGGTTCTACAATGAGCAGTTCTTC
many,NA,TRBJ2-7,TRBV20-1,CSARVGTGAHYEQYF,TGCAGTGCTAGAGTCGGAACGGGAGCGCACTACGAGCAGTACTTC
many,NA,TRBJ1-1,TRBV24-1,CATSDSGRGGPFNTEAFF,TGTGCCACCAGTGACTCTGGACGGGGGGGACCCTTTAACACTGAAGCTTTCTTT
NA,TRBD1,TRBJ2-7,TRBV5-7,CASRGSGQDYEQYF,TGTGCCAGCAGGGGATCGGGACAGGACTACGAGCAGTACTTC
many,NA,TRBJ1-3,TRBV28,CASRPGTDISGNTIYF,TGTGCCAGCAGACCAGGGACCGACATCTCTGGAAACACCATATATTTT
NA,NA,TRBJ1-6,TRBV28,CASSSLDSYNSPLHF,TGTGCCAGCAGTTCGCTGGATTCCTATAATTCACCCCTCCACTTT
NA,NA,TRBJ2-3,TRBV12-5,CASGLVMGGGTDTQYF,TGTGCTAGTGGTTTGGTAATGGGAGGCGGCACAGATACGCAGTATTTT
few,NA,TRBJ2-1,TRBV30,CAWGVLGEQFF,TGTGCCTGGGGTGTATTAGGTGAGCAGTTCTTC
many,TRBD1,TRBJ2-5,TRBV5-1,CASSFGTGDRETQYF,TGCGCCAGCAGCTTCGGGACAGGGGATAGGGAGACCCAGTACTTC
many,NA,TRBJ1-2,TRBV7-2,CASSLEPGADGYTF,TGTGCCAGCAGCTTAGAGCCGGGGGCAGATGGCTACACCTTC
NA,NA,TRBJ2-1,TRBV9,CASSVGWPNEQFF,TGTGCCAGCAGCGTAGGTTGGCCAAATGAGCAGTTCTTC
few,NA,TRBJ2-2,TRBV28,CASRTSGLETGELFF,TGTGCCAGCAGAACGTCAGGACTCGAAACCGGGGAGCTGTTTTTT
many,NA,TRBJ1-2,TRBV20-1,CSARDEGRGNYGYTF,TGCAGTGCTAGAGATGAAGGGAGGGGAAACTATGGCTACACCTTC
NA,TRBD2,TRBJ2-2,TRBV6-4,CASSAGTSGITGELFF,TGTGCCAGCAGTGCGGGGACTAGCGGGATAACCGGGGAGCTGTTTTTT
many,TRBD1,TRBJ1-2,TRBV2,CASSSKQGNGYTF,TGTGCCAGCAGTTCAAAACAGGGGAATGGCTACACCTTC
many,NA,TRBJ1-1,TRBV5-5,CASQTVNTEAFF,TGTGCCAGTCAGACGGTGAACACTGAAGCTTTCTTT
many,TRBD1,TRBJ2-7,TRBV9,CASSAGQYSYEQYF,TGTGCCAGCAGCGCGGGACAGTACTCCTACGAGCAGTACTTC
many,TRBD1,TRBJ2-7,TRBV5-4,CASSSPGQGRYEQYF,TGTGCCAGCAGCTCGCCGGGACAGGGTAGATACGAGCAGTACTTC
many,NA,TRBJ2-7,TRBV6-2/TRBV6-3,CASTNAHEQYF,TGTGCCAGCACCAACGCCCACGAGCAGTACTTC